Listed below are T cell receptor beta chains from one sample, sequenced in a study of blood T cell repertoires in COVID-19. TCRdb's table, derived via immunoSEQ multiplex PCR, lists solely in-frame clones and lacks some. The table lists tens of thousands of clones, approximately 90% of them singletons. The sequenced sample was peripheral blood. These receptors originate from a human donor in a cohort sampled during active COVID-19. CDR3s include the opening cysteine and the closing phenylalanine or tryptophan. Each record gives: clone size, V gene, J gene, D gene, CDR3 DNA, CDR3 protein. D genes are given only for firm matches. Some rows have no size entry. The others give once, few or many, or a class for an expanded clone.

size: NA
V: TRBV6-5
J: TRBJ1-3
D: NA
DNA: TGTGCCAGTACCTCGGACACAACTTCTGGAAACACCATATATTTT
CDR3: CASTSDTTSGNTIYF

size: NA
V: TRBV7-3
J: TRBJ2-3
D: NA
DNA: TGTGCCAGCAGCTTATGGGGAGGTCGCACAGATACGCAGTATTTT
CDR3: CASSLWGGRTDTQYF

size: NA
V: TRBV27
J: TRBJ1-2
D: NA
DNA: TGTGCCAGCAGTTTGACGGGTGGCTATGGCTACACCTTC
CDR3: CASSLTGGYGYTF

size: NA
V: TRBV3-1/TRBV3-2
J: TRBJ2-7
D: TRBD2
DNA: TGTGCCAGCAGCCCGGGACTAGCGGGGGAGCACTACGAGCAGTACTTC
CDR3: CASSPGLAGEHYEQYF

size: NA
V: TRBV10-3
J: TRBJ2-3
D: TRBD2
DNA: TGTGCCATCAGTGAGTCAAGGATAGCGGGGACCACAGATACGCAGTATTTT
CDR3: CAISESRIAGTTDTQYF

size: few
V: TRBV16
J: TRBJ1-1
D: NA
DNA: TGTGCCAGCAGCCAAGATCAGGCCACTGAAGCTTTCTTT
CDR3: CASSQDQATEAFF

size: NA
V: TRBV5-1
J: TRBJ2-5
D: NA
DNA: TGCGCCAGCATTCCCAGGGGCTACGGAGTGGAGACCCAGTACTTC
CDR3: CASIPRGYGVETQYF

size: NA
V: TRBV10-1
J: TRBJ2-5
D: TRBD1
DNA: TGCGCCAGCAGTGGGTCTCAGGGGGCGTTGGAGACCCAGTACTTC
CDR3: CASSGSQGALETQYF

size: NA
V: TRBV27
J: TRBJ2-7
D: TRBD1
DNA: TGTGCCAGCAGGTCGAAACCGGGGACAGCCTACGAGCAGTACTTC
CDR3: CASRSKPGTAYEQYF

size: NA
V: TRBV19
J: TRBJ1-2
D: NA
DNA: TGTGCCAGCAGCAATACCAGGTTAACTAACTATGGCTACACCTTC
CDR3: CASSNTRLTNYGYTF

size: NA
V: TRBV5-1
J: TRBJ2-2
D: NA
DNA: TGCGCCAGCAGCTCCCAGGTTGGGGGGTCCGGGGAGCTGTTTTTT
CDR3: CASSSQVGGSGELFF

size: NA
V: TRBV3-1/TRBV3-2
J: TRBJ2-3
D: NA
DNA: TGTGCCAGCAGCCAAGATGGGGCCCGATTGGATTCTAGCACAGATACGCAGTATTTT
CDR3: CASSQDGARLDSSTDTQYF

size: once
V: TRBV5-4
J: TRBJ2-5
D: TRBD1
DNA: TGTGCCAGCAGCCAGACAGGGGGCTCGAGGGAGACCCAGTACTTC
CDR3: CASSQTGGSRETQYF

size: NA
V: TRBV11-3
J: TRBJ1-6
D: NA
DNA: TGTGCCAGCAGCTTAGGAGGAAATTCACCCCTCCACTTT
CDR3: CASSLGGNSPLHF

size: NA
V: TRBV9
J: TRBJ2-3
D: NA
DNA: TGTGCCAGCAGCGTAGGGACACTTGGCACAGATACGCAGTATTTT
CDR3: CASSVGTLGTDTQYF

size: once
V: TRBV7-9
J: TRBJ2-7
D: NA
DNA: TGTGCCAGCAGCTTTCTATCTCACTACGAGCAGTACTTC
CDR3: CASSFLSHYEQYF

size: NA
V: TRBV7-2
J: TRBJ2-5
D: TRBD2
DNA: TGTGCCAGCAGCTTAAGGGTAGCGGGGGGGAAAGAGACCCAGTACTTC
CDR3: CASSLRVAGGKETQYF

size: NA
V: TRBV4-2
J: TRBJ1-5
D: TRBD1
DNA: TGTGCCAGCAGCCAATCCCCTTTTACAGGGGGTCTTAGCAATCAGCCCCAGCATTTT
CDR3: CASSQSPFTGGLSNQPQHF

size: NA
V: TRBV9
J: TRBJ2-3
D: TRBD2
DNA: TGTGCCAGCAGCGTGCGAGCGGGGGTCTCCGCAGATACGCAGTATTTT
CDR3: CASSVRAGVSADTQYF

size: NA
V: TRBV6-6
J: TRBJ2-5
D: NA
DNA: TGTGCCAGCAGGAGGCTAGGAGAGACCCAGTACTTC
CDR3: CASRRLGETQYF

size: NA
V: TRBV6-5
J: TRBJ2-1
D: NA
DNA: TGTGCCAGCAGTTACGTGGGACAAACGCCTGTCTTC
CDR3: CASSYVGQTPVF

size: once
V: TRBV5-1
J: TRBJ2-3
D: TRBD2
DNA: TGCGCCAGCAGCGCCCGGACTAGCGGGGAATCAGATACGCAGTATTTT
CDR3: CASSARTSGESDTQYF

size: NA
V: TRBV30
J: TRBJ1-3
D: NA
DNA: TGTGCCTGGACCCCGGTTCTTAACGGAAACACCATATATTTT
CDR3: CAWTPVLNGNTIYF

size: NA
V: TRBV19
J: TRBJ1-2
D: TRBD1
DNA: TGTGCCAGTAGCCAAGGGGACAGGATCTATGGCTACACCTTC
CDR3: CASSQGDRIYGYTF

size: NA
V: TRBV2
J: TRBJ1-5
D: NA
DNA: TGTGCCAGCAGTGCAGGTCAGCCCCAGCATTTT
CDR3: CASSAGQPQHF

size: NA
V: TRBV11-2
J: TRBJ2-7
D: NA
DNA: TGTGCCAGCAGCTTAGGTCCGCAGGGAGGTGAGCAGTACTTC
CDR3: CASSLGPQGGEQYF

size: NA
V: TRBV5-6
J: TRBJ2-7
D: TRBD1
DNA: TGTGCCAGCAGCTTGGTAGGTGGACAGGGCACCTACGAGCAGTACTTC
CDR3: CASSLVGGQGTYEQYF

size: NA
V: TRBV19
J: TRBJ2-1
D: NA
DNA: TGTGCCAGTAGTAGGGGGACTTCAACCTACAATGAGCAGTTCTTC
CDR3: CASSRGTSTYNEQFF

size: NA
V: TRBV7-2
J: TRBJ1-3
D: NA
DNA: TGTGCCAGCAGCCCGCGGTGGGGGGGCGTCGAAAACACCATATATTTT
CDR3: CASSPRWGGVENTIYF

size: NA
V: TRBV11-1
J: TRBJ1-2
D: NA
DNA: TGTGCCAGCAGCTTAGCATTTCGGGGGACGAACTATGGCTACACCTTC
CDR3: CASSLAFRGTNYGYTF

size: NA
V: TRBV11-2
J: TRBJ2-7
D: TRBD2
DNA: TGTGCCAGCAGCTTAGGGTTTAGCGGGGTCTACGAGCAGTACTTC
CDR3: CASSLGFSGVYEQYF

size: NA
V: TRBV5-1
J: TRBJ2-7
D: TRBD2
DNA: TGCGCCAGCAGCCACGGGACTCGCGGGGGTGGGGGGCAGTACTTC
CDR3: CASSHGTRGGGGQYF

size: NA
V: TRBV4-1
J: TRBJ2-7
D: TRBD2
DNA: TGCGCCAGCAGCCAAAATATTCCTAGCGGGGGGGTCGAGCAGTACTTC
CDR3: CASSQNIPSGGVEQYF

size: NA
V: TRBV29-1
J: TRBJ2-7
D: TRBD1
DNA: TGCAGCGTCCTAGGGGGCAGGGTCACCGGGGAGCAGTACTTC
CDR3: CSVLGGRVTGEQYF

size: NA
V: TRBV6-1
J: TRBJ2-3
D: TRBD2
DNA: TGTGCCAGCAGTGAAGCGAGGGGGACTAGCGGGGGCGCCACAGATACGCAGTATTTT
CDR3: CASSEARGTSGGATDTQYF

size: once
V: TRBV7-8
J: TRBJ2-1
D: TRBD1
DNA: TGTGCCAGCAGCTTAGCGTTCAAGGGGGCCACACTGTACAATGAGCAGTTCTTC
CDR3: CASSLAFKGATLYNEQFF

size: NA
V: TRBV5-6
J: TRBJ1-3
D: NA
DNA: TGTGCCAGCAGCCCGCCCCTCTTCAAAACAGGAGACTCTGGAAACACCATATATTTT
CDR3: CASSPPLFKTGDSGNTIYF

size: NA
V: TRBV6-1
J: TRBJ1-4
D: NA
DNA: TGTGCCAGCAGTGAATGGGGCAGTCCTAATGAAAAACTGTTTTTT
CDR3: CASSEWGSPNEKLFF

size: few
V: TRBV7-9
J: TRBJ2-1
D: TRBD2
DNA: TGTGCCAGCAGAAATATGGGGGGGAGCTCCTACAATGAGCAGTTCTTC
CDR3: CASRNMGGSSYNEQFF

size: NA
V: TRBV3-1/TRBV3-2
J: TRBJ2-5
D: NA
DNA: TGTGCCAGCAGCACCCGAGGTGGGTCAGCCCAGTACTTC
CDR3: CASSTRGGSAQYF

size: NA
V: TRBV6-5
J: TRBJ2-7
D: NA
DNA: TGTGCCAGCAGAACCGGGACATTACCCTACGAGCAGTACTTC
CDR3: CASRTGTLPYEQYF

size: NA
V: TRBV5-1
J: TRBJ2-5
D: TRBD2
DNA: TGCGCCAGCAGCTCGGGACTAGCGGGGGGGCCAAGAGAGACCCAGTACTTC
CDR3: CASSSGLAGGPRETQYF

size: NA
V: TRBV27
J: TRBJ1-1
D: TRBD1
DNA: TGTGCCAGCAGCCCTTGGACAGGTACGAACACTGAAGCTTTCTTT
CDR3: CASSPWTGTNTEAFF

size: NA
V: TRBV7-6
J: TRBJ1-3
D: NA
DNA: TGTGCCAGCAGCCCGCGTAGCCACCAGGGTGAGGCATATTTT
CDR3: CASSPRSHQGEAYF